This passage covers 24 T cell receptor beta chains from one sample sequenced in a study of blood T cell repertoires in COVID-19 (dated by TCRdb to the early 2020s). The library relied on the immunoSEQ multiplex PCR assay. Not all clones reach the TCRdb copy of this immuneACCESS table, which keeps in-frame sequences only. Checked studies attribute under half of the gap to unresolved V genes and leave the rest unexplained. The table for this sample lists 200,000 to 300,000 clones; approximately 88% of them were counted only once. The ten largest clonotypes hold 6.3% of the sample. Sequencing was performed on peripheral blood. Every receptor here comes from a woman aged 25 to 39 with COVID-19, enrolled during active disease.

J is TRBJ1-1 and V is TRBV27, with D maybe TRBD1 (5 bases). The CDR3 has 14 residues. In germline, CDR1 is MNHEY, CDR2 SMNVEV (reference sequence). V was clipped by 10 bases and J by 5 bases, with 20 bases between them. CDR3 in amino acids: CATRPQGQRTEAFF. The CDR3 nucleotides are TGTGCCACCCGACCCCAGGGTCAGCGTACTGAAGCTTTCTTT.

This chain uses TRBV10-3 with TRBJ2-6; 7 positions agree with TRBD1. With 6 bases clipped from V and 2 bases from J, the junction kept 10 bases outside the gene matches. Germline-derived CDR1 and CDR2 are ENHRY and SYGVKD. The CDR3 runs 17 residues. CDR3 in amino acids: CAISPGARGPGANVLTF. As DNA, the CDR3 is TGTGCCATCAGCCCCGGAGCTAGGGGGCCTGGGGCCAACGTCCTGACTTTC.

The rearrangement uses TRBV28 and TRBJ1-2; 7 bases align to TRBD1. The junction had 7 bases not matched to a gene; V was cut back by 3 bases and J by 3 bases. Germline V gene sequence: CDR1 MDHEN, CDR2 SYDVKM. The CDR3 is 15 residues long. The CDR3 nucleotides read TGTGCCAGCAGTTTGCTTCCTCAGGGGGACTATGGCTACACCTTC. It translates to CASSLLPQGDYGYTF.

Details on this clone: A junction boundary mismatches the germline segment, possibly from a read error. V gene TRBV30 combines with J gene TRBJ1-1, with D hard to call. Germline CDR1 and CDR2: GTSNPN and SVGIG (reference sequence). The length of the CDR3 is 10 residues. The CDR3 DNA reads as TGTGCCTGGGGGCGTTTAGACGAAGCTTTT. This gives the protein CAWGRLDEAF.

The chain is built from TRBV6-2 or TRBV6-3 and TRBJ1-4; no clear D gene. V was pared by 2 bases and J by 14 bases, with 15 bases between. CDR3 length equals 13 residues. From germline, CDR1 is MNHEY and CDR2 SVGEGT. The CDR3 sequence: CASSYTRDATLFF. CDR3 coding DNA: TGTGCCAGCAGTTACACGAGGGATGCCACCCTGTTTTTT.

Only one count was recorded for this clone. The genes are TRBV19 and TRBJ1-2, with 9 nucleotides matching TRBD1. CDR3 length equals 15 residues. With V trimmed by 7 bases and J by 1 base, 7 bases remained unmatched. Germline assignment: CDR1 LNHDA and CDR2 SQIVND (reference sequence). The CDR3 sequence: CASTSGTGINYGYTF. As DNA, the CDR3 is TGTGCCAGTACCTCAGGGACAGGGATTAACTATGGCTACACCTTC. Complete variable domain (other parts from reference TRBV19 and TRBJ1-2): DGGITQSPKYLFRKEGQNVTLSCEQNLNHDAMYWYRQDPGQGLRLIYYSQIVNDFQKGDIAEGYSVSREKKESFPLTVTSAQKNPTAFYLCASTSGTGINYGYTFGSGTRLTVV.

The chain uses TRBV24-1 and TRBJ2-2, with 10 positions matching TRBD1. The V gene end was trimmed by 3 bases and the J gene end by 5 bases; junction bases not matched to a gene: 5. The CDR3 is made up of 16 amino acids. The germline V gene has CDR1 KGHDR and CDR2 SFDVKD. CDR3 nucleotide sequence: TGTGCCACCAGTGATCGACAGGGGGCGGGTACCGGGGAGCTGTTTTTT. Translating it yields CATSDRQGAGTGELFF.

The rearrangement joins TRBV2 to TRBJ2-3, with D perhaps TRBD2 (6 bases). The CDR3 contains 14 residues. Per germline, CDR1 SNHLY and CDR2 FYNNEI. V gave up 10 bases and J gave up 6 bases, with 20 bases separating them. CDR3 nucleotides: TGTGCCATCGGGAGTCAGGGAGTAAGCGATACGCAGTATTTT. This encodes CAIGSQGVSDTQYF.

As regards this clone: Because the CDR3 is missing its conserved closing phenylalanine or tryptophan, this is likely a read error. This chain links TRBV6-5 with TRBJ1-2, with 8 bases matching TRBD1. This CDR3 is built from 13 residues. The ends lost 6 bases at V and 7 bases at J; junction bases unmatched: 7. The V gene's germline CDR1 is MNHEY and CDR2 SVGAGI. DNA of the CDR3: TGTGCCAGCAGCCTGGGACAGGCCACTGGCTACACCCTC. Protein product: CASSLGQATGYTL.

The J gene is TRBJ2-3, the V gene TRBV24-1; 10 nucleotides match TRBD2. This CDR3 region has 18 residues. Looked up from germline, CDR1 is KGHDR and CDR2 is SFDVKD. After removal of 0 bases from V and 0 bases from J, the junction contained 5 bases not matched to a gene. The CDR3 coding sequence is TGTGCCACCAGTGATTTGCAGCCTAGCGGGAGTAGCACAGATACGCAGTATTTT. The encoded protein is CATSDLQPSGSSTDTQYF.

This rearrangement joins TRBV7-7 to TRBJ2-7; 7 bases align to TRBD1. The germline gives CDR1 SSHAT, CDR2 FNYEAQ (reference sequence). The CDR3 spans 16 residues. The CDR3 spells CASSLGETGSSYEQYV. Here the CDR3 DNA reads TGTGCTAGCAGCTTGGGTGAGACAGGGAGCTCCTACGAGCAGTACGTC.

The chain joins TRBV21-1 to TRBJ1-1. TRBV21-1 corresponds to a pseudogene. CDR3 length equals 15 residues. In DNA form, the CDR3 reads TGTGCCAGCACCAAAACGCCCGAGTGGAACACTGAAGCTTTCTTT. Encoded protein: CASTKTPEWNTEAFF.

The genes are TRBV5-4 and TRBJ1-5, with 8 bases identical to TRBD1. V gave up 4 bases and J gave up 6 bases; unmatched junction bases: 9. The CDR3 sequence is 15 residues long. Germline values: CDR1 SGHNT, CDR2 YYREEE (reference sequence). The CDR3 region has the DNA TGTGCCAGCAGCCCCGACAGGGGTTCTCCTCAGCCCCAGCATTTT. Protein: CASSPDRGSPQPQHF.

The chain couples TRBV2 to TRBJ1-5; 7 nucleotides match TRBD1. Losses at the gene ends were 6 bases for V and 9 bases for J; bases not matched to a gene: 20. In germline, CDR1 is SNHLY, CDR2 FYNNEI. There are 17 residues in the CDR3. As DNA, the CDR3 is TGTGCCAGCAGCGTGGGACAGCCCTTAGGAGGTGATGGGCCCCAGCATTTT. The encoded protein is CASSVGQPLGGDGPQHF. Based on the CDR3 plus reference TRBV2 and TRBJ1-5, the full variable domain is EPEVTQTPSHQVTQMGQEVILRCVPISNHLYFYWYRQILGQKVEFLVSFYNNEISEKSEIFDDQFSVERPDGSNFTLKIRSTKLEDSAMYFCASSVGQPLGGDGPQHFGDGTRLSIL.

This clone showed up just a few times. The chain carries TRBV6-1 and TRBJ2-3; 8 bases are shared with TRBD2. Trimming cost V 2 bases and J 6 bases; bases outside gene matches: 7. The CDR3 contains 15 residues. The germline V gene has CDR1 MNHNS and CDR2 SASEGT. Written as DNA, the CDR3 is TGTGCCAGCAGTGAAAACCCGGGGGGGCTGGATACGCAGTATTTT. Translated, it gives CASSENPGGLDTQYF.

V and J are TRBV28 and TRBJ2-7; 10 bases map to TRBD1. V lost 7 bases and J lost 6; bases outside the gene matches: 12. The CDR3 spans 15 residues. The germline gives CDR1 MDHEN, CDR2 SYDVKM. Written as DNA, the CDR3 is TGTGCCAGCACCAGGGACAGGGGTGGGCAGGGCGAGCAGTACGTC. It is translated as CASTRDRGGQGEQYV.

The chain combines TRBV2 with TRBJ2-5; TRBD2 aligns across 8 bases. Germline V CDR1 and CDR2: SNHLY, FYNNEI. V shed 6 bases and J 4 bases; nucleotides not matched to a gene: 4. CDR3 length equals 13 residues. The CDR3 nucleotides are TGTGCCAGCAGGATGGGACTAGGAGAGACCCAGTACTTC. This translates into CASRMGLGETQYF.

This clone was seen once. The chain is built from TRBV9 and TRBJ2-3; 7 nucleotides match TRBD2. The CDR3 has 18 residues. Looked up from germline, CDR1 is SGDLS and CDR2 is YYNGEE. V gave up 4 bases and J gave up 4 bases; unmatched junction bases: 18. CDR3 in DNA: TGTGCCAGCAGCCCCCATGGGGGGACGCGGGAGCCCCCAGATACGCAGTATTTT. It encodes CASSPHGGTREPPDTQYF.

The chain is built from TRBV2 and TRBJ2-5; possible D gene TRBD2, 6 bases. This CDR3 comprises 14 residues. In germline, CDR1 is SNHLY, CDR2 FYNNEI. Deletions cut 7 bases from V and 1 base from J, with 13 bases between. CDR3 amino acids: CASITPGAQETQYF. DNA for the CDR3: TGTGCCAGCATTACTCCGGGAGCCCAAGAGACCCAGTACTTC.

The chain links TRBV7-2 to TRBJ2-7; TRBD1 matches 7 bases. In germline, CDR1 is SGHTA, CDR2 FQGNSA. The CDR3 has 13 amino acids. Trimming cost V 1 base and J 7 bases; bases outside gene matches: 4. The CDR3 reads CASSLGDRVEQYV. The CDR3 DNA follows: TGTGCCAGCAGCTTAGGCGACAGGGTTGAGCAGTACGTC.

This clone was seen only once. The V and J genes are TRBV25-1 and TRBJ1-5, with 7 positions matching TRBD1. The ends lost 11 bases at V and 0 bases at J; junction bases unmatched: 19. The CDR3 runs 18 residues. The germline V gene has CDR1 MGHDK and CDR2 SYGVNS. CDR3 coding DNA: TGTGCCGGGGGCTTCGCGGGACAGCCCAGGGCTAGCAATCAGCCCCAGCATTTT. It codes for CAGGFAGQPRASNQPQHF.

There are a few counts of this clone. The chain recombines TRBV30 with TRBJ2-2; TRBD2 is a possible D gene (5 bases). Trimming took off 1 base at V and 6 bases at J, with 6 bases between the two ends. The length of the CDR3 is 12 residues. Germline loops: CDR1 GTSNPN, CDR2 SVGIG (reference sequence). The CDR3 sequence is CAWSAGSGELFF. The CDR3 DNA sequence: TGTGCCTGGAGTGCGGGATCCGGGGAGCTGTTTTTT.

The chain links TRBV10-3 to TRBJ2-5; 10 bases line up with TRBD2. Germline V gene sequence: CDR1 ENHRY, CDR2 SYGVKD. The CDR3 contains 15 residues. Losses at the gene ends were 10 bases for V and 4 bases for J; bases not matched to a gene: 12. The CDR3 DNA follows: TGTGCCACCTCCTCCGAGCGGGGGGGCAGAGAGACCCAGTACTTC. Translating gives CATSSERGGRETQYF.

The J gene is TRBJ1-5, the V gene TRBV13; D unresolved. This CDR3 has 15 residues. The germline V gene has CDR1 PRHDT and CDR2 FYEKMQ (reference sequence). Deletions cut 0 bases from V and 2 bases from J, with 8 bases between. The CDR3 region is CASSLGDAGNQPQHF. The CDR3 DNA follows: TGTGCCAGCAGCTTAGGGGATGCGGGCAATCAGCCCCAGCATTTT.